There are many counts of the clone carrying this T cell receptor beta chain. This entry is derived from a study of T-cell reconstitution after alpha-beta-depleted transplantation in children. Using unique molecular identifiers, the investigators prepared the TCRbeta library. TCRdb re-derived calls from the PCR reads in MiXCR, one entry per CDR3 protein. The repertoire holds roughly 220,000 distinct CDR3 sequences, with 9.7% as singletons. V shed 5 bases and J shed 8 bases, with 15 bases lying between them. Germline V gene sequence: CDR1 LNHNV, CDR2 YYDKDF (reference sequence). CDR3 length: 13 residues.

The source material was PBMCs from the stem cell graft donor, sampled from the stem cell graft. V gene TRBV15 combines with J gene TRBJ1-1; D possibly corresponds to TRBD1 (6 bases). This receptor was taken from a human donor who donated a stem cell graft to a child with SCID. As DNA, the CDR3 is TGTGCCACCAGCCAGGGACACTTAGCGGAAGCTTTCTTT. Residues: CATSQGHLAEAFF.